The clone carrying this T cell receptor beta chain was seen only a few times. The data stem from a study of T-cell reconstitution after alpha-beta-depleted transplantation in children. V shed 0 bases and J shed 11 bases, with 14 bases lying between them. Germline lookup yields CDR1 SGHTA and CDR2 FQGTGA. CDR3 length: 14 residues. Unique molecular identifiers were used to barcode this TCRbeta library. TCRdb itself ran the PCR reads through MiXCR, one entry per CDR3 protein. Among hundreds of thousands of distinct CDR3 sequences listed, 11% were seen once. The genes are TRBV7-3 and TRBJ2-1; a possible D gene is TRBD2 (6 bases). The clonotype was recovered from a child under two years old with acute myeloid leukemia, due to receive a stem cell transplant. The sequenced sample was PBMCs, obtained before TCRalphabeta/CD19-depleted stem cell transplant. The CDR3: CASSLTGLAVKQFF. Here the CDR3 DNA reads TGTGCCAGCAGCTTAACGGGACTCGCCGTTAAGCAGTTCTTC.